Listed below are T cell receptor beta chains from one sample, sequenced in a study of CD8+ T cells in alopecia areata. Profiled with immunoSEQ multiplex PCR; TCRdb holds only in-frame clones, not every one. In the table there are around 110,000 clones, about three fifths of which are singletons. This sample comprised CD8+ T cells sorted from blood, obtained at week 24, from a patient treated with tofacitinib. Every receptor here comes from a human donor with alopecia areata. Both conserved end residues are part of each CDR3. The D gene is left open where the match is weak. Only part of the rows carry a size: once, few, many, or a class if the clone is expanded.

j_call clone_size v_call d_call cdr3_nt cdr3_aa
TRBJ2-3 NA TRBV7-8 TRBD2 TGTGCCAGCAGCTGGGGACTAGCGGGGGTCACAGATACGCAGTATTTT CASSWGLAGVTDTQYF
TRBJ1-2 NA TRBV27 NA TGTGCCAGCAGTTTATCCCCCGGCGGTGGCTACACCTTC CASSLSPGGGYTF
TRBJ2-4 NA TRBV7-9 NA TGTGCCAGCAGCTTAGCGGACAACATTCAGTACTTC CASSLADNIQYF
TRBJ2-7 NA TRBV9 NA TGTGCCAGCAGCGTAGACGGTAGCTACGAGCAGTACTTC CASSVDGSYEQYF
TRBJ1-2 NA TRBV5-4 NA TGTGCCAGCAGCTCGTCCAGGGAGGGTTGGAACACCTTC CASSSSREGWNTF
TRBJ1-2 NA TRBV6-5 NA TGTGCCACCCAGACGAAAGACAGCATCTATGGCTACACCTTC CATQTKDSIYGYTF
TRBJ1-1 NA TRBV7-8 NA TGTGCCAGCAGCTTAACGGTAGCCCAGCGCGGCACTGAAGCTTTCTTT CASSLTVAQRGTEAFF
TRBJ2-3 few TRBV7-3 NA TGTGCCAGCAGCTTAATCGGTCGGAGCACAGATACGCAGTATTTT CASSLIGRSTDTQYF
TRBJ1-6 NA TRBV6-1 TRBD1 TGTGCCAGCAGTGAAGTGTTGGACAGGGTGAATTCACCCCTCCACTTT CASSEVLDRVNSPLHF
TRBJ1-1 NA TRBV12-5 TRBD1 TGTGCTAGTGGCACCCCCAGGACAGGAGAAGCTTTCTTT CASGTPRTGEAFF
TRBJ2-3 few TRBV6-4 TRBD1 TGTGCCAGCAGTGAAGGGACAGGGGGCACAGATACGCAGTATTTT CASSEGTGGTDTQYF
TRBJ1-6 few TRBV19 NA TGTGCCAGTAGTCTCCTTCGGGACCCCGAGTTACCCCTCCACTTT CASSLLRDPELPLHF
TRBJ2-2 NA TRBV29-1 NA TGCAGCGTTGGAGCCCTCAGGGTCCCCGGGGAGCTGTTTTTT CSVGALRVPGELFF
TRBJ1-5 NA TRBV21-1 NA TGTGCCACCATTGAGGACAGGGATCAGCCCCAGCATTTT CATIEDRDQPQHF
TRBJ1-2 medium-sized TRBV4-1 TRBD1 TGCGCCAGCAGCCAAGGGTACAGGGGGCTCGACTATGGCTACACCTTC CASSQGYRGLDYGYTF
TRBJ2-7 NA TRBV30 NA TGTGCCTGGAGTGCCGGGGGCTCCTACGAGCAGTACTTC CAWSAGGSYEQYF
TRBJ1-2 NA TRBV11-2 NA TGTGCCAGCAGCTTAGTGAGGGCTTCCTATGGCTACACCTTC CASSLVRASYGYTF
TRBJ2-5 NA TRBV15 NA TGTGCCACCAGCAGACAGGGGACCCAAGAGACCCAGTACTTC CATSRQGTQETQYF
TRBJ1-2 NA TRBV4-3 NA TGCGCCAGCAGCCAGGGCCTCGAAACACCCTATGGCTACACCTTC CASSQGLETPYGYTF
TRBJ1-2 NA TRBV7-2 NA TGTGCCAGCAGCAAACCGGGACCGCCTAACTATGGCTACACCTTC CASSKPGPPNYGYTF
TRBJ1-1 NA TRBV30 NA TGTGCCTGGAGTGAAGGGAACGGACGGGTAACGTGGACTGAAGCTTTCTTT CAWSEGNGRVTWTEAFF
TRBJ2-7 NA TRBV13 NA TGTGCCAGCAGCTTAGGGCTAGCGGAGCAGTACTTC CASSLGLAEQYF
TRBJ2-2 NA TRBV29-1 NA TGCAGCGTTGAATGGCGGAACACCGGGGAGCTGTTTTTT CSVEWRNTGELFF
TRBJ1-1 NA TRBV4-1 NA TGCGCCAGCAGCCAAGTCGGGGGGGAAAACACTGAAGCTTTCTTT CASSQVGGENTEAFF
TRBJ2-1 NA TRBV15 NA TGTGCCACCAGCAGAGATCGGGCGTCGGGTAATGAGCAGTTCTTC CATSRDRASGNEQFF
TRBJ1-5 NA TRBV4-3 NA TGCGCCAGCAGCCAAGAATACGGTTTGAGCAATCAGCCCCAGCATTTT CASSQEYGLSNQPQHF
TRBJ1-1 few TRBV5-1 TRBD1 TGCGCCAGCAGCTGGGGTTGGGACAGGGTCTCTCTGAACACTGAAGCTTTCTTT CASSWGWDRVSLNTEAFF
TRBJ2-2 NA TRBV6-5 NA TGTGCCAGCAGTTACTCGACCACCGGGGAGCTGTTTTTT CASSYSTTGELFF
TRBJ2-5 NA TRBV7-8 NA TGTGCCAGCAGCATCGAGGGCCCCTTGGCGGAGACCCAGTACTTC CASSIEGPLAETQYF
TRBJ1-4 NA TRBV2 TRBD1 TGTGCCAGCAGTGAACCCCGGGACAGGGTTCATCGACTGTTTTTT CASSEPRDRVHRLFF
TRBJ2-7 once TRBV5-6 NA TGTGCCAGCAGCTTGTTAGCAGGGACCTACGAGCAGTACTTC CASSLLAGTYEQYF
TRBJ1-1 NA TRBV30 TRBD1 TGTGCCTGGAGCCTTGACAGGGAGAACACTGAAGCTTTCTTT CAWSLDRENTEAFF
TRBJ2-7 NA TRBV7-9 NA TGTGCCAGCAGCTTTGGACCCTACGAGCAGTACTTC CASSFGPYEQYF
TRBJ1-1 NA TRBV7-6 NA TGTGCCAGCAGCCCTTGGCGGGGATTGAGGACTGAAGCTTTCTTT CASSPWRGLRTEAFF
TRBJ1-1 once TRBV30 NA TGTGCCTGGACCGAGGGGGGGCTCACTGAAGCTTTCTTT CAWTEGGLTEAFF
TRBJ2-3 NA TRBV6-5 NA TGTGCCAGCGGTACGGGGCCGGAGGCAGATACGCAGTATTTT CASGTGPEADTQYF
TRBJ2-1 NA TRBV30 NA TGTGCCTGGAGTGTCTTTTTAGCGGAAGATTACAATGAGCAGTTCTTC CAWSVFLAEDYNEQFF
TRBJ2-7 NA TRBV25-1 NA TGTGCCAGCAGTGAATATAATGGCGGGGATAGCTCCTACGAGCAGTACTTC CASSEYNGGDSSYEQYF
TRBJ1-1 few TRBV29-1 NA TGCAGCGTTGAACGGGCCACTGAAGCTTTCTTT CSVERATEAFF
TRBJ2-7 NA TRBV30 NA TGTGCCTGGGCAACCGGGACAGCAACCACTAGCGTCTACGAGCAGTACTTC CAWATGTATTSVYEQYF
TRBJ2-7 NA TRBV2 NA TGTGCCAGCAGTGGGCAGGGGCCCTACGAGCAGTACTTC CASSGQGPYEQYF
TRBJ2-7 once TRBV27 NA TGTGCCAGCAGTTCAGGCAACGAGCAGTACTTC CASSSGNEQYF
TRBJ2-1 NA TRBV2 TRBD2 TGTGCCAGCAGACGGACTAGCGGGGATCCTGAGCAGTTCTTC CASRRTSGDPEQFF
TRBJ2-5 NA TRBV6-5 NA TGTGCCAGCAGTTACTCGAAGGTCGACCTACAAGAGACCCAGTACTTC CASSYSKVDLQETQYF
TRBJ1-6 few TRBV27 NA TGTGCCAGCAGTTTCGGGCAGTTTAATTCACCCCTCCACTTT CASSFGQFNSPLHF
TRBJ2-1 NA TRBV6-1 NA TGTGCCAGCAGTGAACGGGGAGAGTACAATGAGCAGTTCTTC CASSERGEYNEQFF
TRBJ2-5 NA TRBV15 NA TGTGCCACCAGCAGAGATGGGGGCACCCCCGTGGACCAGTACTTC CATSRDGGTPVDQYF
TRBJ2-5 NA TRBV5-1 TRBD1 TGCGCCAGCAGCTTCGGACAGGAAATACAAGAGACCCAGTACTTC CASSFGQEIQETQYF
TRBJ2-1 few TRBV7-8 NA TGTGCCAGCAGCTTATACAGGGATTCCTACAATGAGCAGTTCTTC CASSLYRDSYNEQFF
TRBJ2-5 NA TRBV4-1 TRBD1 TGCGCCAGCAGCCAGAGACAGGGGCAAGAGACCCAGTACTTC CASSQRQGQETQYF
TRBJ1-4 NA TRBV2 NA TGTGCCAGCAGTGACAGTTCCGAAAAACTGTTTTTT CASSDSSEKLFF
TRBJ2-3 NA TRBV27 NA TGTGCCAGCAGCCTCGGCGAGCTCCCAGATACGCAGTATTTT CASSLGELPDTQYF
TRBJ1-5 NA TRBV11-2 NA TGTGCCAGCAGTCCTAACCCGGGAGTCCAGCATTTT CASSPNPGVQHF
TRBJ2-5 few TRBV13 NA TGTGCCAGCAGCCGGGACTTGGAGACCCAGTACTTC CASSRDLETQYF
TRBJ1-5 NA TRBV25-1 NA TGTGCCAGCAGTCCGGGGGAGATTGGGGTACAGCATTTT CASSPGEIGVQHF
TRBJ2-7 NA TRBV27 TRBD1 TGTGCCAGCAGTTTAAACCCTCGAGGCAGGGGGTACGAGCAGTACTTC CASSLNPRGRGYEQYF
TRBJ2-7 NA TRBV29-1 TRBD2 TGCAGCGTAAGCGGGGCGCTTAACGAGCAGTACTTC CSVSGALNEQYF
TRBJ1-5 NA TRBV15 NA TGTGCCACCAGCAGAGATCGCGGTGACAATCAGCCCCAGCATTTT CATSRDRGDNQPQHF
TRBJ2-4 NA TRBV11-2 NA TGTGCCAGCAGGACTGACTCGTTAGCCAAAAACATTCAGTACTTC CASRTDSLAKNIQYF
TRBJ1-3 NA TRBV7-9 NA TGTGCCAACTACCCATCGGCCGACTCTGGAAACACCATATATTTT CANYPSADSGNTIYF